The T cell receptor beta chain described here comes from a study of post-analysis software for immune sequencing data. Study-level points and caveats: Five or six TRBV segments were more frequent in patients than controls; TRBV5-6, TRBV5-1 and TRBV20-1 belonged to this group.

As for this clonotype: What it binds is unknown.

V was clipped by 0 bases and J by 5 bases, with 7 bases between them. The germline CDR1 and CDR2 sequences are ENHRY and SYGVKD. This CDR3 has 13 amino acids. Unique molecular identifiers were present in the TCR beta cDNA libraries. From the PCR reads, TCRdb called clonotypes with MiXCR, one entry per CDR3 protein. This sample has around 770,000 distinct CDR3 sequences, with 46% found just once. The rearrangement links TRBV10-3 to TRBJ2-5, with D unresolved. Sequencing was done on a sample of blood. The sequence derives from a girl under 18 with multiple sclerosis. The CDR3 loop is CAISESGSETQYF. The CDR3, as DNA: TGTGCCATCAGTGAGTCAGGTTCGGAGACCCAGTACTTC.